The TCR beta chain under discussion was sequenced for a study of shared clonotypes between healthy human individuals. Regarding the study as a whole: Of the naive CD4 clonotypes, approximately 5% were shared across several donors.

The CDR3 loop spans 17 amino acids. V shed 1 base and J shed 4 bases, with 18 bases lying between them. Germline V gives CDR1 SEHNR, CDR2 FQNEAQ (reference sequence). About this clone: Its antigen remains unknown.

TCRdb's table, derived via immunoSEQ multiplex PCR, lists solely in-frame clones and lacks some. The sample lists 2 million to 2.5 million clones, approximately 90% occurring once. Material for sequencing was naive CD4+ T cells from PBMCs. Subset reported: CD45RA+ positively selected. The V gene is TRBV7-9, the J gene TRBJ2-3; the D gene could be TRBD1 or TRBD2 (5 bases each). This clonotype originated in a man younger than 30 in good health. Some clones in this sample may be carry-over from other donors' samples. The CDR3 is CASSLGGYGSIPDTQYF. CDR3 sequence (DNA): TGTGCCAGCAGCTTAGGGGGCTATGGGAGTATCCCAGATACGCAGTATTTT.